These 11 T cell receptor beta chains came from one sample sequenced in a study of T cell responses to AZD1222 COVID-19 vaccine. TCRdb's copy holds only in-frame clones and misses some; the assay was immunoSEQ multiplex PCR. Among around 190,000 clones listed, under 95% were seen once. Sequencing was performed on peripheral blood, taken 28 days after the second AZD1222 dose. The receptors were gathered from an adult who received the AZD1222 COVID-19 vaccine.

The chain's CDR3 is CATSVGLAGLADTQYF. The CDR3 DNA reads as TGTGCCACCAGCGTGGGACTAGCGGGACTGGCAGATACGCAGTATTTT. The chain joins TRBV24-1 to TRBJ2-3; 13 nucleotides line up with TRBD2. With V trimmed by 7 bases and J by 4 bases, 7 bases remained unmatched. The CDR3 runs to 16 residues. The germline V gene has CDR1 KGHDR and CDR2 SFDVKD.

This CDR3 is CASTTGSGTEAFF. The CDR3 DNA is TGTGCCAGCACTACCGGGAGCGGGACTGAAGCTTTCTTT. This sequence joins TRBV6-5 and TRBJ1-1; D gene ambiguous. CDR1 MNHEY and CDR2 SVGAGI come from the germline V gene. The CDR3 has 13 residues. The V end lost 7 bases, the J end lost 5 bases, and 14 bases lay between the germline ends.

The V gene is TRBV15, the J gene TRBJ2-3, with a tentative D call TRBD1 (6 bases). V was pared by 3 bases and J by 0 bases, with 10 bases between. Germline CDR1 LNHNV, CDR2 YYDKDF (reference sequence). The CDR3 contains 15 residues. The chain's CDR3 is CATSSGQYSTDTQYF. The CDR3, as DNA: TGTGCCACCAGCAGTGGACAGTATAGCACAGATACGCAGTATTTT.

This chain connects TRBV6-5 to TRBJ2-1; no definite D call. V lost 6 bases to trimming and J lost 10 bases, with 16 bases between them. Germline V CDR1 and CDR2: MNHEY, SVGAGI. This CDR3 spans 13 amino acids. The CDR3 is CASSRTQLREQFF. CDR3 coding DNA: TGTGCCAGCAGCCGGACGCAACTGCGGGAGCAGTTCTTC.

This rearrangement joins TRBV2 to TRBJ2-1, with 9 bases that match TRBD1. V was clipped by 6 bases and J by 7 bases; unmatched bases: 13. Germline V gene data show CDR1 as SNHLY and CDR2 as FYNNEI. The CDR3 totals 16 residues. This CDR3 is CASSAGTGIEWNEQFF. The CDR3 DNA reads TGTGCCAGCAGCGCCGGGACAGGGATAGAGTGGAATGAGCAGTTCTTC. Supplemented by reference TRBV2 and TRBJ2-1, the full variable domain reads EPEVTQTPSHQVTQMGQEVILRCVPISNHLYFYWYRQILGQKVEFLVSFYNNEISEKSEIFDDQFSVERPDGSNFTLKIRSTKLEDSAMYFCASSAGTGIEWNEQFFGPGTRLTVL.

As DNA, the CDR3 is TGTGCCAGCAGCGAGACCCGACTGGCGGGTGGCTACACCTTC. This encodes CASSETRLAGGYTF. The genes are TRBV7-9 and TRBJ1-2, with D unclear. Germline assignment: CDR1 SEHNR and CDR2 FQNEAQ (reference sequence). The ends were cut back, 5 bases at V and 7 bases at J, with 17 bases in the middle. There are 14 residues in the CDR3.

The V and J genes are TRBV5-5 and TRBJ2-7, with unresolved D. This CDR3 comprises 12 residues. V shed 0 bases and J shed 5 bases, with 6 bases lying between them. Per germline, CDR1 SGHKS and CDR2 YYEKEE (reference sequence). CDR3 amino acids: CASSLVPNEQYF. The CDR3, as DNA: TGTGCCAGCAGCTTGGTACCGAACGAGCAGTACTTC. The variable domain in full, with the rest retrieved from reference TRBV5-5 and TRBJ2-7, is DAGVTQSPTHLIKTRGQQVTLRCSPISGHKSVSWYQQVLGQGPQFIFQYYEKEERGRGNFPDRFSARQFPNYSSELNVNALLLGDSALYLCASSLVPNEQYFGPGTRLTVT.

In regard to this clone: The sample has other DNA sequences that encode this CDR3 too. The rearrangement uses TRBV6-5 and TRBJ1-1; D gene unclear. V shed 0 bases and J shed 1 base, with 6 bases lying between them. Germline CDR1 is MNHEY and CDR2 is SVGAGI. CDR3 length: 14 amino acids. CDR3 bases: TGTGCCAGCAGTTACTCAGCCAGGAACACTGAAGCTTTCTTT. This codes for CASSYSARNTEAFF.

This clone has just one count. The chain carries TRBV10-3 and TRBJ1-1; the D gene is possibly TRBD1 (5 bases). The length of the CDR3 is 11 residues. Trimming left V 2 bases short and J 13 bases short, with 11 bases between. CDR1 is ENHRY and CDR2 is SYGVKD in the germline V gene. CDR3 in DNA: TGTGCCATCAGTGAGGGAGGGGTTAATTTCTTT. As protein: CAISEGGVNFF.

The J gene is TRBJ2-7, the V gene TRBV5-5, with TRBD1 as a possible D gene (6 bases). Germline lookup yields CDR1 SGHKS and CDR2 YYEKEE (reference sequence). The germline V and J ends were trimmed by 0 bases and 3 bases, with 10 bases remaining between them. The CDR3 runs to 14 residues. The CDR3: CASSLVAGDYEQYF. The CDR3 coding sequence is TGTGCCAGCAGCTTGGTGGCAGGGGACTACGAGCAGTACTTC.

V usage is TRBV4-1 and J usage is TRBJ1-5; a weak D match, TRBD1 (5 bases). CDR3 length equals 14 residues. Trimming removed 5 bases from V and 4 bases from J, with 12 bases in between. The germline V gene encodes CDR1 MGHRA and CDR2 YSYEKL. For the CDR3, the DNA is TGCGCCAGCAGCGACAGACTGGCGAATCAGCCCCAGCATTTT. This gives the protein CASSDRLANQPQHF.